The source of this TCR beta chain is a study of T cell responses to AZD1222 COVID-19 vaccine (dated by TCRdb to about 2021). Concerning the study at large: AZD1222 recipients given second doses at about 4 weeks or at about 12 weeks were pooled, since spike-specific TCR depth and breadth were not found to differ between the two schedules. A total of approximately 250 trial participants underwent TCR sequencing, of whom some 200 had received two doses of AZD1222 and around 26 had received two doses of the MenACWY control vaccine. Trial participants were enrolled by age into 18-55, 56-69 and 70-plus year subgroups, with 148, 28 and 57 TCR-sequenced participants respectively.

The CDR3 regions of human TCRbeta chains were subjected to immunosequencing. Per the authors' processing: Repertoire TCRs were checked for matches against a reference library of SARS-CoV-2-specific TCRs that had been generated using the MIRA antigen-specificity platform. Breadth was defined as the fraction of unique TCRs that were SARS-CoV-2-associated. Depth was defined as the fraction of total T cells that were SARS-CoV-2-associated. Using the MIRA data, each spike-specific TCR was assigned both to the spike region to which the TCR was reactive and to a CD4 or CD8 class. Log10-transformed breadth and depth values were compared by one-way ANOVA with Sidak's multiple comparisons tests. TCRdb retrieved this table from immuneACCESS and kept in-frame rearrangements only. Not all clones are present; in checked studies, unresolved V genes account for under half, and no reason is known for the remainder. Clone size and V and J calls were adopted from that table, with D and trimming inferred from the DNA. For this sample there are around 110,000 clones; around 90% appear just once. The biggest ten clones account for approximately 4% of the sample.

The time point label for this specimen denotes: baseline before first vaccination. Samples from vaccinated people were obtained from the UK trials COV001 and COV002, which included a single-blind randomized controlled phase 2/3 trial of AZD1222 (ChAdOx1 nCoV-19) in healthy adults. Trial participant PBMC samples were collected at day 0 and day 28 after the second dose for TCRbeta chain sequencing. What the study reported, not specific to this receptor: Vaccine-associated CD4 TCRs spanned the whole spike protein, with dominant responses in regions 160-218 and 743-854. Conclusions about previously exposed vaccinees are limited because only five to seven AZD1222 recipients were SARS-CoV-2 seropositive at baseline. A significant rise in spike-specific TCR breadth and depth was observed after two AZD1222 doses relative to day 0 and relative to MenACWY recipients. In the small 56-69-year group, the increase in depth fell short of significance, most likely because of low power. Most participants were white British and females outnumbered males, and the authors suggested that clonal diversity may have been underestimated. Reportedly, almost half of the unique spike-specific TCRs recognized epitopes lying outside the regions that are mutated in the B.1.351 and B.1.1.7 variants. Because no samples from the day 14 peak response were available, repertoires could be characterized only after the peak T cell response.

About this clone: The specificity of this receptor is unknown. Base qualities are not recorded, but no much larger clone differs from it by a single base.

V is trimmed back by 2 bases and J by 2 bases, and the junction contains 6 bases that no gene match accounts for. The CDR3 sequence holds 15 residues, the cysteine and phenylalanine included. Of the read, only the CDR3 DNA is kept; its 45 bases are in frame from base 1. The germline V gene supplies CDR1 SGHDT and CDR2 YYEEEE. The V and J segments used are TRBV5-6 and TRBJ1-2; a stretch of 7 junction bases matches TRBD1. This specimen consisted of peripheral blood, obtained on day 0 of AZD1222 vaccination. The sequence was collected from an adult in good health. The DNA sequence is given as TGTGCCAGCAGCTTCCTAAACAGGGGAAACTATGGCTACACCTTC. It is translated as CASSFLNRGNYGYTF.